This T cell receptor beta chain derives from a study of blood T cell repertoires in COVID-19. Produced via immunoSEQ multiplex PCR; TCRdb's table is partial and in-frame only. Found here are about 410,000 clones, approximately 89% of them singletons; the top ten hold approximately 1.5%. This clonotype was obtained from a woman aged 40 to 50 with COVID-19, enrolled during active disease. Sequencing input: peripheral blood.

Here the CDR3 DNA reads TGTGCCAGCACCCCAGGGGTGACTAGCGGGAGTTTTAAAGAGACCCAGTACTTC. It specifies CASTPGVTSGSFKETQYF. This rearrangement joins TRBV6-2 or TRBV6-3 to TRBJ2-5, with 12 bases matching TRBD2. Germline CDR1 reads MNHEY; CDR2 reads SVGEGT. V was clipped by 7 bases and J by 3 bases; unmatched bases: 15. CDR3 size: 18 residues.